This T cell receptor beta chain was profiled in a study of response to subunit inactivated influenza vaccine. The ends were cut back, 5 bases at V and 10 bases at J, with 14 bases in the middle. CDR3 length: 11 residues. Germline lookup yields CDR1 DFQATT and CDR2 SNEGSKA (reference sequence). A single record per CDR3 protein comes from TCRdb applying MiXCR to the RT-PCR reads. Altogether 500,000 or so distinct CDR3 sequences are present, approximately 17% being singletons, with the ten largest covering 2.5% to 3.5%. This clonotype was picked up a small number of times. The V and J genes are TRBV20-1 and TRBJ1-1; no clear D. The sequence came from a man aged 50 to 75 who received an inactivated influenza vaccine. The specimen was CD4+ T cells sorted from PBMCs, collected about 24 months after vaccination. The DNA for the CDR3 is TGCAGTGCTTCGCCCGAACGGGGAGCTTTCTTT. Its protein is CSASPERGAFF.